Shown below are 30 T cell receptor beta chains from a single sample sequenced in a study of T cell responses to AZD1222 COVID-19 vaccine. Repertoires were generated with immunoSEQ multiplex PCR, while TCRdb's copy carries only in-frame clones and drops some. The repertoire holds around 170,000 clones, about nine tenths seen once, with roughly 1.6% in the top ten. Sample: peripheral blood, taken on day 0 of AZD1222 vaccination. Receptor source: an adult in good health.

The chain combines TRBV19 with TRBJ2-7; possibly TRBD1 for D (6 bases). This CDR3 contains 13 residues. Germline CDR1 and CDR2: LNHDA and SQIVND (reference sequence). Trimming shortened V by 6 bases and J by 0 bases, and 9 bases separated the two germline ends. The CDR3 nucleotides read TGTGCCAGTAGGGACAGAAGCTCCTACGAGCAGTACTTC. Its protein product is CASRDRSSYEQYF.

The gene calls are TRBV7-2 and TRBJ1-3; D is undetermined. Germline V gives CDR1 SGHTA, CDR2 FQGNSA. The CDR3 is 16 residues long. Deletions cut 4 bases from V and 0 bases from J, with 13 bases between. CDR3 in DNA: TGTGCCAGCAGCTCCTACACTGGGAGCTCTGGAAACACCATATATTTT. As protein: CASSSYTGSSGNTIYF.

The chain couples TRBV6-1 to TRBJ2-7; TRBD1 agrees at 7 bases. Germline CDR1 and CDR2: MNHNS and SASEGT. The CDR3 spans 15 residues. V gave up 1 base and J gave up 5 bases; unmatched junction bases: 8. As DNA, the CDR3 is TGTGCCAGCAGTGAAGTAGAGGGGGCAAATCACGAGCAGTACTTC. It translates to CASSEVEGANHEQYF.

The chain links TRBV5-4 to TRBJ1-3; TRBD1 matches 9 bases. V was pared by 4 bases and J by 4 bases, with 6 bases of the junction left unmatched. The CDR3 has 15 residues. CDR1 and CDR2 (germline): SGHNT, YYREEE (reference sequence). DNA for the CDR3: TGTGCCAGCAGCACGGACAGGGGAGTAGGAAACACCATATATTTT. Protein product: CASSTDRGVGNTIYF.

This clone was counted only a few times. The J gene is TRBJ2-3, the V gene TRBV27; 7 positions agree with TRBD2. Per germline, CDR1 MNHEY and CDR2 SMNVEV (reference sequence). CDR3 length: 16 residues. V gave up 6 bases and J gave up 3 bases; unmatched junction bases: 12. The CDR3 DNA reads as TGTGCCAGCAGCCAATGGGAGTCGGGGGGTACAGATACGCAGTATTTT. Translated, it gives CASSQWESGGTDTQYF.

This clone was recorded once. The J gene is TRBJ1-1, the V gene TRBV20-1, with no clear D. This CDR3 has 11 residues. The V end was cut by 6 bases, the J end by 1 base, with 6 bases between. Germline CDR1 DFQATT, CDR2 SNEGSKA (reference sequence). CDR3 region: CSAWENTEAFF. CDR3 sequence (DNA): TGCAGTGCGTGGGAGAACACTGAAGCTTTCTTT.

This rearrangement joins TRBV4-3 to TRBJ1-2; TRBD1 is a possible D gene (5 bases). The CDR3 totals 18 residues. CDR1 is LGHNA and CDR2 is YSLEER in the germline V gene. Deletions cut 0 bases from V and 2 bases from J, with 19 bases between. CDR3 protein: CASSQELPGQGINYGYTF. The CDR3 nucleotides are TGCGCCAGCAGCCAAGAACTGCCAGGACAAGGGATCAACTATGGCTACACCTTC.

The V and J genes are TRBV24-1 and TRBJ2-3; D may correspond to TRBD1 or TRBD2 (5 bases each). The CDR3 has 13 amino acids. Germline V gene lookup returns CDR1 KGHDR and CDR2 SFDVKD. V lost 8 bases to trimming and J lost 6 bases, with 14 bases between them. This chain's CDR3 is CATTGARTDTQYF. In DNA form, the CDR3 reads TGTGCCACCACCGGGGCTAGGACGGATACGCAGTATTTT.

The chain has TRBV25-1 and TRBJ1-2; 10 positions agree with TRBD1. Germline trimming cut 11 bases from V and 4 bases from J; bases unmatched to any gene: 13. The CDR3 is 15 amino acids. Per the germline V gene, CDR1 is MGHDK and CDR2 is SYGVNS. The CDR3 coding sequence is TGTGCCTCGGGGCCGACAGGGGGCGCGGGCTATGGCTACACCTTC. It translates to CASGPTGGAGYGYTF.

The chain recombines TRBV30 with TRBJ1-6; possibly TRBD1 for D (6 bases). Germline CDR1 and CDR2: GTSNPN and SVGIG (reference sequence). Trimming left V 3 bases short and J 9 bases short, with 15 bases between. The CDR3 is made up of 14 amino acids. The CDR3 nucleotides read TGTGCCTGGAGGGGGGGCAGGGTCGTTTCACCCCTCCACTTT. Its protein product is CAWRGGRVVSPLHF.

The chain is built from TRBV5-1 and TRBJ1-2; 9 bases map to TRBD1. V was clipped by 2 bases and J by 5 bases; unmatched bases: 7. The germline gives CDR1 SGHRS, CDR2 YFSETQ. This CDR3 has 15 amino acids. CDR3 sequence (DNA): TGCGCCAGCAGCTTATCCGGGACAGGGCATTATGGCTACACCTTC. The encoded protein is CASSLSGTGHYGYTF.

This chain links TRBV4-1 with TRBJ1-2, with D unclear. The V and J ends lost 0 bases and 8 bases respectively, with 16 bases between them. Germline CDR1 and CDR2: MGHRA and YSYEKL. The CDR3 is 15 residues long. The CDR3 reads CASSQEGKEMSGYTF. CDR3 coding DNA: TGCGCCAGCAGCCAAGAAGGTAAGGAGATGAGCGGCTACACCTTC.

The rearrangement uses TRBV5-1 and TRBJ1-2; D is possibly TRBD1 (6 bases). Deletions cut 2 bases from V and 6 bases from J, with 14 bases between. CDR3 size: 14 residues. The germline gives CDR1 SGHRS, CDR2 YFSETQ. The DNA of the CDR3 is TGCGCCAGCAGCTTCGCGGGGGGCGGAGATGGCTACACCTTC. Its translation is CASSFAGGGDGYTF.

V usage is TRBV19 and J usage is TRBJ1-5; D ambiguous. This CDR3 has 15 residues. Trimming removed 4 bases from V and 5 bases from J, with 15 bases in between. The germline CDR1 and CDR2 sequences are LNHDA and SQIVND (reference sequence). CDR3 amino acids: CASSTSVGPYQPQHF. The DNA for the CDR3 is TGTGCCAGTAGTACCTCCGTAGGACCTTATCAGCCCCAGCATTTT. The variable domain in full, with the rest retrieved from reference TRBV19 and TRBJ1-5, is DGGITQSPKYLFRKEGQNVTLSCEQNLNHDAMYWYRQDPGQGLRLIYYSQIVNDFQKGDIAEGYSVSREKKESFPLTVTSAQKNPTAFYLCASSTSVGPYQPQHFGDGTRLSIL.

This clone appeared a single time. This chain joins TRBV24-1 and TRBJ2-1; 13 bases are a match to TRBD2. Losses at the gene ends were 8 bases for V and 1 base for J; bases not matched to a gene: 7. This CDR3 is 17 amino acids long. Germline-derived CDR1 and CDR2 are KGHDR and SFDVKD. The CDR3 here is CATMGTSGADSYNEQFF. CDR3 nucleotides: TGTGCCACCATGGGGACTAGCGGGGCTGATTCCTACAATGAGCAGTTCTTC.

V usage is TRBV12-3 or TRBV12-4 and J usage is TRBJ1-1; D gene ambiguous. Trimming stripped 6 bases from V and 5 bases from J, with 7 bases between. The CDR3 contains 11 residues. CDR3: CASRRDTEAFF. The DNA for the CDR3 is TGTGCCAGCAGACGAGATACTGAAGCTTTCTTT.

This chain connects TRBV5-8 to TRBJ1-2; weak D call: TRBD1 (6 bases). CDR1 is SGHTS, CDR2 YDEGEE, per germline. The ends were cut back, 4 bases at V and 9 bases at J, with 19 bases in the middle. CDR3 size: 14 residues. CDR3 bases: TGTGCCAGCAGCCCATTTTTGAGGGGGGCGCGCTACACCTTC. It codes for CASSPFLRGARYTF.

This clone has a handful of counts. CDR3 nucleotide sequence: TGTGCCAGCAGCTTATTCCTCTTGACAGGGAGAAATTCACCCCTCCACTTT. Encoded protein: CASSLFLLTGRNSPLHF. The chain joins TRBV7-2 to TRBJ1-6; 7 bases are shared with TRBD1. The CDR3 spans 17 residues. The V segment lost 2 bases and the J segment 7 bases; nucleotides outside the gene matches: 11. Germline loops: CDR1 SGHTA, CDR2 FQGNSA.

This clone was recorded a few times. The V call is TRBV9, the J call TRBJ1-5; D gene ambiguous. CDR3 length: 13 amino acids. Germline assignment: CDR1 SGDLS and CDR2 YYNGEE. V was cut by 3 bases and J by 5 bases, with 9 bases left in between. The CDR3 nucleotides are TGTGCCAGCAGCGCCTCGGTGGATCAGCCCCAGCATTTT. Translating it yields CASSASVDQPQHF. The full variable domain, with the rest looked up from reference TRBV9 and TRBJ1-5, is DSGVTQTPKHLITATGQRVTLRCSPRSGDLSVYWYQQSLDQGLQFLIQYYNGEERAKGNILERFSAQQFPDLHSELNLSSLELGDSALYFCASSASVDQPQHFGDGTRLSIL.

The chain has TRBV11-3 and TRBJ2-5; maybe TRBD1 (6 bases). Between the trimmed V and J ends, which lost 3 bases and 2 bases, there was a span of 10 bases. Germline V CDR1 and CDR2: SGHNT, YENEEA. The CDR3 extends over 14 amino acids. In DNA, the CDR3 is TGTGCCAGCAGCTTCGAGGGGACACAAGAGACCCAGTACTTC. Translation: CASSFEGTQETQYF.

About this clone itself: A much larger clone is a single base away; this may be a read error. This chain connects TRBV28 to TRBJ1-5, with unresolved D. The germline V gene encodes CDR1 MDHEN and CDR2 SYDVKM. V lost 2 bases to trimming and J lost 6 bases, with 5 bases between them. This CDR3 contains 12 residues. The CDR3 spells CASSLDGQPQHF. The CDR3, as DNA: TGTGCCAGCAGTTTAGACGGTCAGCCCCAGCATTTT.

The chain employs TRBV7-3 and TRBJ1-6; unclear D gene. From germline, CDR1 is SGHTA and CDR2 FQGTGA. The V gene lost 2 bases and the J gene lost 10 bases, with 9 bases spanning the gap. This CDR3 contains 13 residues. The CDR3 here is CASSLSLGSPLHF. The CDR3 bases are TGTGCCAGCAGCTTATCTCTAGGATCACCCCTCCACTTT.

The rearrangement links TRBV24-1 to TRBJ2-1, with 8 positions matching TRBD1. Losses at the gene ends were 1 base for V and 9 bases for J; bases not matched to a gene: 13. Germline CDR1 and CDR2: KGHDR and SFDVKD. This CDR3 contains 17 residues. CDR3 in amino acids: CATSDLGGTGGFGEQFF. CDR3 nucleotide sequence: TGTGCCACCAGTGATTTAGGGGGGACAGGAGGCTTTGGTGAGCAGTTCTTC.

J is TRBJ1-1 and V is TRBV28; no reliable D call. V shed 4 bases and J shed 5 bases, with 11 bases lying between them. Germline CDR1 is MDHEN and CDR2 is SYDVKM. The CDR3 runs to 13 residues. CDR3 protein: CASSSGRGTEAFF. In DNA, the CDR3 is TGTGCCAGCAGTTCGGGTCGAGGGACTGAAGCTTTCTTT.

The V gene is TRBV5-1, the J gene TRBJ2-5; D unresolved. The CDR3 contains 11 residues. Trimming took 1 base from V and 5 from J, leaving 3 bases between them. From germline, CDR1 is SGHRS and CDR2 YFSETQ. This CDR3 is CASSLSETQYF. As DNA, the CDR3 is TGCGCCAGCAGCTTGAGTGAGACCCAGTACTTC.

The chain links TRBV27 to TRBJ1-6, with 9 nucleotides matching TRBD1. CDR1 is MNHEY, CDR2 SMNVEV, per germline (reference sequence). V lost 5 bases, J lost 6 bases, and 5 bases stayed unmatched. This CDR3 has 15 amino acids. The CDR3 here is CASSAYRGPNSPLHF. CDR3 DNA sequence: TGTGCCAGCAGTGCCTACAGGGGGCCTAATTCACCCCTCCACTTT.

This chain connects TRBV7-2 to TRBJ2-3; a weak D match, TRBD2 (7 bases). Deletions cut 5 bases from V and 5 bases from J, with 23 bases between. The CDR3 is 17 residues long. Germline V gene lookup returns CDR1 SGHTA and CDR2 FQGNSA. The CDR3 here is CASSHSEGGIEGDTQYF. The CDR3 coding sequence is TGTGCCAGCAGCCATTCGGAGGGGGGGATAGAAGGAGATACGCAGTATTTT.

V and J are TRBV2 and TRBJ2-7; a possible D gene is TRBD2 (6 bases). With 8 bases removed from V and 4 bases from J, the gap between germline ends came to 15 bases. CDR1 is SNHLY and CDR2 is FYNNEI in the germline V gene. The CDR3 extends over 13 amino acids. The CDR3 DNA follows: TGTGCCAGCTCTTTTTATGGGGGGTACGAGCAGTACTTC. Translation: CASSFYGGYEQYF.

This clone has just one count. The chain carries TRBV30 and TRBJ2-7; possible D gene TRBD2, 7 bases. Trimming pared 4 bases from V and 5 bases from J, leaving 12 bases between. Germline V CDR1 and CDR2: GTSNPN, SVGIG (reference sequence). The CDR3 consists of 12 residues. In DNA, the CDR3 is TGTGCCTGGACCGGGGGGCGGCACGAGCAGTACTTC. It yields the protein CAWTGGRHEQYF.

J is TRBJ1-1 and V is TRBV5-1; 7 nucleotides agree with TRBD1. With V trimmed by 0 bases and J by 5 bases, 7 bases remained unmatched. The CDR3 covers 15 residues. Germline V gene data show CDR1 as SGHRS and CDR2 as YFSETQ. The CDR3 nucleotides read TGCGCCAGCAGCTTGGCCACAGGGGTAAGGACTGAAGCTTTCTTT. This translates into CASSLATGVRTEAFF.